This T cell receptor beta chain was obtained from a study of OX40 agonist ivuxolimab in advanced cancers. Looking at the study overall: Ivuxolimab was a fully human IgG2 agonistic monoclonal antibody targeting the costimulatory receptor OX40 (CD134). Intravenous ivuxolimab was administered to patients every 2 weeks at six dose levels: 0.01, 0.1, 0.3, 1.5, 3 and 10 mg/kg. Of the 50 or so patients in dose escalation, some 19 had hepatocellular carcinoma, some 15 had melanoma, 9 had renal cell carcinoma and 9 had head and neck cancer. In the dose-escalation cohort, 82.7% of patients were male, and the mean age was approximately 60 years with a range of about 20 to 80. Prior anti-PD-1, anti-PD-L1 or anti-CTLA-4 therapy was permitted, and checkpoint inhibitors had been received by roughly 40% of dose-escalation patients. Three dose-escalation patients achieved partial responses, one with hepatocellular carcinoma and two with cutaneous melanoma. The point of sequencing TCRbeta in the periphery was to test whether ivuxolimab changed TCR sequence diversity and drove clonal T-cell expansion. The paper reports the monotherapy dose-escalation portion (N = 52 patients) of the phase I ivuxolimab trial.

General findings and caveats noted by the study authors: At doses from 0.1 to 3.0 mg/kg, clonal expansion was seen in both CD4+ and CD8+ blood T cells between baseline and week 6. On average, CD8+ T cells showed more expanded clones than CD4+ T cells after ivuxolimab. The antigen specificity of the peripheral T cells that underwent clonal expansion was not determined. In partial responders in the 0.1-3.0 mg/kg groups, normalized peripheral clonal expansion was found to be among the lowest, especially among CD8+ T cells. Low levels of normalized T-cell clonal expansion were also shown by some nonresponding patients.

Genomic DNA was extracted from sorted cells for sequencing of the TCRbeta CDR3 region. TCRbeta CDR3 regions were sequenced using the immunoSEQ Assay. TCRdb took this table from immuneACCESS and kept in-frame rearrangements with V and J called. Such tables lack part of the clones; where checked against another copy, unresolved V genes explain under half of the gap, and the rest is unexplained. Recorded for this sample are tens of thousands of clones; about 85% of them occurred a single time. The top ten clonotypes cover about 0.49% of the sample. Worth noting for this clone: Its cognate antigen has yet to be identified. No per-base quality is available; no much larger clone lies one base away.

From cysteine to phenylalanine, the CDR3 is 14 amino acids long. The DNA shown is the 42-base CDR3, in frame from base 1. The germline V gene specifies SGHDT as CDR1 and YYEEEE as CDR2. The junction shows trimming of 4 bases on V and 2 bases on J, and the gene matches do not reach 5 bases of it. The trial excluded patients who had a history of autoimmune disease or were on systemic immunosuppression. In every dose cohort, peripheral blood was drawn for TCR sequencing at baseline, cycle 4 day 1, and cycle 7 day 1. Samples came from an open-label, multicenter, first-in-human phase I dose-escalation trial of ivuxolimab. Adults with locally advanced or metastatic melanoma, renal cell, hepatocellular, or head and neck squamous cell carcinoma were enrolled in the trial. CD4+ and CD8+ T cells were sorted separately from peripheral blood before TCR sequencing.

The sequence came from an adult with an advanced solid tumor such as melanoma, head and neck, liver or kidney cancer. The starting material was CD4+ or CD8+ T cells sorted from blood, obtained in a trial of the OX40 agonist ivuxolimab. The chain is assembled from TRBV5-6 and TRBJ2-5; a stretch of 7 junction bases matches TRBD1. The DNA sequence is given as TGTGCCAGCAGCGGCGGCAGGGGGCAAGAGACCCAGTACTTC. This encodes CASSGGRGQETQYF. The full variable domain, completed from the reference TRBV5-6 and TRBJ2-5 proteins outside the CDR3, reads DAGVTQSPTHLIKTRGQQVTLRCSPKSGHDTVSWYQQALGQGPQFIFQYYEEEERQRGNFPDRFSGHQFPNYSSELNVNALLLGDSALYLCASSGGRGQETQYFGPGTRLLVL.